Given below is one T cell receptor (beta chain) in context. This sample was taken from a study of cytomegalovirus exposure and HLA in healthy donors. Researchers ran the PCR with 60 Vbeta and 13 Jbeta primers. TCRdb's table, derived via immunoSEQ multiplex PCR, lists solely in-frame clones and lacks some. The sample lists over 150,000 clones, roughly four fifths occurring once. The germline V gene has CDR1 SGHTA and CDR2 FQGNSA. Trimming stripped 0 bases from V and 8 bases from J, with 11 bases between. The CDR3 is 15 residues long. This TCR derives from a boy aged 2 to 10 in good health and CMV-seronegative. The V call is TRBV7-2, the J call TRBJ1-6, with a weak D call TRBD1 (6 bases). The specimen was PBMCs. CDR3 region: CASSLATGPHSPLHF. In DNA, the CDR3 is TGTGCCAGCAGCTTAGCCACAGGGCCTCATTCACCCCTCCACTTT.